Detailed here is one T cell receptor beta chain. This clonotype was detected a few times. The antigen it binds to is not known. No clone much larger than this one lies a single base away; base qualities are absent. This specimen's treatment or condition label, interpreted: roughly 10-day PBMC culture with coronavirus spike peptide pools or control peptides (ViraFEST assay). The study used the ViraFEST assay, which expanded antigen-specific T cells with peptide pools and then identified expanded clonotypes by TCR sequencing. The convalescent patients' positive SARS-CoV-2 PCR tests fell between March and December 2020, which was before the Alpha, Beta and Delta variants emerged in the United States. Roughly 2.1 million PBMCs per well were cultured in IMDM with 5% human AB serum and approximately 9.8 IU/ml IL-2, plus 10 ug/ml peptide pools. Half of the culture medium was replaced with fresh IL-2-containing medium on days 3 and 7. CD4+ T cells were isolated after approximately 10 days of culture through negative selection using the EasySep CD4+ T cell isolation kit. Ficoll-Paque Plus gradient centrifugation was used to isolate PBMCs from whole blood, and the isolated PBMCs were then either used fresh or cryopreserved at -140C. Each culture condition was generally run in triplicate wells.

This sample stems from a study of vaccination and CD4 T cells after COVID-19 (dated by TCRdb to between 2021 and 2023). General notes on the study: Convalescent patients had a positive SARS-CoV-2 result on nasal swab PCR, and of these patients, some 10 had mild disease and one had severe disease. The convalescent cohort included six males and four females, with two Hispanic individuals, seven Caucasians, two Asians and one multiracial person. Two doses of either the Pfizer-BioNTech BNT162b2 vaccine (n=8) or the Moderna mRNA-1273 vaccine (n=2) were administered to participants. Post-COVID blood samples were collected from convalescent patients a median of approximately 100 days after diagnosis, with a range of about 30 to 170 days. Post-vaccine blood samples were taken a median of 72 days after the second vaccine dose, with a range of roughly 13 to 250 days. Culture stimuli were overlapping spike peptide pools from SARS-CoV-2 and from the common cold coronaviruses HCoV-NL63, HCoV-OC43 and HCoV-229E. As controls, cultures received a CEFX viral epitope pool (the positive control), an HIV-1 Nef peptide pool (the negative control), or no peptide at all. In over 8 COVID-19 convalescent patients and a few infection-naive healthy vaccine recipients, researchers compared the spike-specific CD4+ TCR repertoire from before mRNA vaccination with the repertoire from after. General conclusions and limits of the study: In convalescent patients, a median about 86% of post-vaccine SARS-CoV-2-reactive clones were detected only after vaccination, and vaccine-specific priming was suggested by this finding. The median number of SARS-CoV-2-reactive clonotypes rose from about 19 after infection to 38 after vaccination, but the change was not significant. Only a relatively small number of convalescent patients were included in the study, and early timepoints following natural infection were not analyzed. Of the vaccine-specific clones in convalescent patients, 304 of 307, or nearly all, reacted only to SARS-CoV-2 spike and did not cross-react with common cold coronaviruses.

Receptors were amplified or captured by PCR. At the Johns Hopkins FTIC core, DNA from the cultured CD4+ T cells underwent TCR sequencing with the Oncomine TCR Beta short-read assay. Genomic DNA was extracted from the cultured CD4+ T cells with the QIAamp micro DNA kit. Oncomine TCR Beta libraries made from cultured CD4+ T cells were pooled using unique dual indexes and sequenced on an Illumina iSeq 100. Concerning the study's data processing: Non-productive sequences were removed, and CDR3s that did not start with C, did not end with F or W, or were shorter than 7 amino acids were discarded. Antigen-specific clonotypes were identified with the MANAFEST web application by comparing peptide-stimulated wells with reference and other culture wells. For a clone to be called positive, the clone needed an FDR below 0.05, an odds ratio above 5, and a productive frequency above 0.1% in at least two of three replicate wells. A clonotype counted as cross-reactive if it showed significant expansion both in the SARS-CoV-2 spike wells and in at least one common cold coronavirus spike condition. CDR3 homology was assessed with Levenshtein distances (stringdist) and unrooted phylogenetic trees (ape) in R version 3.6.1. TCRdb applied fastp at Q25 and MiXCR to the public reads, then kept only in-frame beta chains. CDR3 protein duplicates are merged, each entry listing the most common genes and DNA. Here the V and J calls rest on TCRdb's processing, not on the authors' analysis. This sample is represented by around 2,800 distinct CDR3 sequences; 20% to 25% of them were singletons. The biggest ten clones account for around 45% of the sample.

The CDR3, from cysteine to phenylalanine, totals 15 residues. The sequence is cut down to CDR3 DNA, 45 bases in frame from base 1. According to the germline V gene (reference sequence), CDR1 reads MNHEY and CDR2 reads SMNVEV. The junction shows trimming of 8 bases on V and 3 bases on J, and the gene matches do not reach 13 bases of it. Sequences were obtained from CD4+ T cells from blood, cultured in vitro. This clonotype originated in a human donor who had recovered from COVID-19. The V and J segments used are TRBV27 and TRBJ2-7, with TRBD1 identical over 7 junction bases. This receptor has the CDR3 CASPFPDRQGYEQYF. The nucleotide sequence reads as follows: TGTGCCAGCCCCTTCCCCGACCGACAGGGCTACGAGCAGTACTTC.